The source of this T cell receptor (beta chain) is a study of blood T cells in healthy people across ages. Study-wide points: Age showed a roughly linear inverse relationship with TCR beta diversity per million T cells. Unknown donor CMV status possibly confounded expanded clonotype changes.

The donors, healthy Caucasians from Russia, were aged about 6 to 95. Concerning this clonotype itself: The antigen remains unidentified.

With a J-beta primer mix and a sample-barcoded 5' primer, a second PCR ran about 7 to 11 cycles. TCRdb used MiXCR to reprocess the 5' RACE reads, holding one entry per CDR3 protein. The data hold hundreds of thousands of distinct CDR3 sequences, with around two fifths observed a single time. This receptor was taken from a man in his sixties in good health. Sequencing used blood.

The CDR3 is CASKPRRGDEQFF. The CDR3, as DNA: TGTGCCAGCAAACCCCGTCGGGGGGATGAGCAGTTCTTC. This rearrangement joins TRBV12-3 or TRBV12-4 to TRBJ2-1; 7 nucleotides line up with TRBD2. V was pared by 7 bases and J by 8 bases, with 8 bases of the junction left unmatched. This CDR3 is 13 amino acids long.